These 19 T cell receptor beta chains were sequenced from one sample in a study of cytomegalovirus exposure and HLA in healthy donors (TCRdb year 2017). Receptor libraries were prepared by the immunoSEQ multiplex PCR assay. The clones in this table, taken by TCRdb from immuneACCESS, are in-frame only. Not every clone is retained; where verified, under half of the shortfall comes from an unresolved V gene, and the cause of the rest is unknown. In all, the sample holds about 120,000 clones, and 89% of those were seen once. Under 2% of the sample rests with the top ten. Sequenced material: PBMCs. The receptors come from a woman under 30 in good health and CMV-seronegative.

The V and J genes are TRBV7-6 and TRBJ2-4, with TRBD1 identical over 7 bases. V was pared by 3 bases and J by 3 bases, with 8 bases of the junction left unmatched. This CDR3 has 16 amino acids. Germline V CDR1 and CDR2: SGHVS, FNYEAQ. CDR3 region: CASSLGQGVGKNIQYF. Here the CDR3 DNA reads TGTGCCAGCAGCTTGGGTCAGGGGGTAGGCAAAAACATTCAGTACTTC.

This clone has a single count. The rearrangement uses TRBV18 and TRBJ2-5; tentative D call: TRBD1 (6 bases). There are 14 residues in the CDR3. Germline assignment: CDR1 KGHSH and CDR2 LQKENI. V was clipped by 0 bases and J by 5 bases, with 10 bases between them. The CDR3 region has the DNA TGTGCCAGCTCACCACCCACAGGGTCCGAGACCCAGTACTTC. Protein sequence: CASSPPTGSETQYF.

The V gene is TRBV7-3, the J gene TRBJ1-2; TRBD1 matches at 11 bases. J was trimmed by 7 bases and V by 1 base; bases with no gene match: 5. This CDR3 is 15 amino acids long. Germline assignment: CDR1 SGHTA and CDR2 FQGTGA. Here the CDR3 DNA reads TGTGCCAGCAGCTTAATCGGACAGGGGGCCGGTGGCTACACCTTC. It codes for CASSLIGQGAGGYTF.

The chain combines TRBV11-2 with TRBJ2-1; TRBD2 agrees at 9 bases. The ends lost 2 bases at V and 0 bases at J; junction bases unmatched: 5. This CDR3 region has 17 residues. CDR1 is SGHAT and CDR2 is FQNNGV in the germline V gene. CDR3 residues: CASSLPAGGSSYNEQFF. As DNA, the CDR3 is TGTGCCAGCAGCTTACCAGCGGGGGGCAGCTCCTACAATGAGCAGTTCTTC.

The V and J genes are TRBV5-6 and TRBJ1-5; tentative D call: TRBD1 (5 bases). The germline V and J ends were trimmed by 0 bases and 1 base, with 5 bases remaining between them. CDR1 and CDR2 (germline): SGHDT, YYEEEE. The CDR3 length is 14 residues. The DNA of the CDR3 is TGTGCCAGCAGCTTGGAGGGGAGCAATCAGCCCCAGCATTTT. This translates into CASSLEGSNQPQHF.

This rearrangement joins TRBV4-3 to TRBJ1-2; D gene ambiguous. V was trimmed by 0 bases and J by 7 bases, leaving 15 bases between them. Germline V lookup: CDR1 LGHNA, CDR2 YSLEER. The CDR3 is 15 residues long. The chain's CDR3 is CASSQDWPGVGGYTF. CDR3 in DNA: TGCGCCAGCAGCCAAGATTGGCCCGGGGTGGGTGGCTACACCTTC.

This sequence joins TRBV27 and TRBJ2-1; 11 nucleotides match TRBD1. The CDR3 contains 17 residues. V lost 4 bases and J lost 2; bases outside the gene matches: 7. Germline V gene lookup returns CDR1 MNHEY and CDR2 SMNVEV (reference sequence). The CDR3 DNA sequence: TGTGCCAGCAGTTACTCCGGGACAGGGGGAGCCTACAATGAGCAGTTCTTC. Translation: CASSYSGTGGAYNEQFF.

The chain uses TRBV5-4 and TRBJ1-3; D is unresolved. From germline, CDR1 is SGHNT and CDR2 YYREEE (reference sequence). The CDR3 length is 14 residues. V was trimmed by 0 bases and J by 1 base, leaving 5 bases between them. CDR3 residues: CASSLAGSGNTIYF. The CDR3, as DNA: TGTGCCAGCAGCTTGGCGGGATCTGGAAACACCATATATTTT.

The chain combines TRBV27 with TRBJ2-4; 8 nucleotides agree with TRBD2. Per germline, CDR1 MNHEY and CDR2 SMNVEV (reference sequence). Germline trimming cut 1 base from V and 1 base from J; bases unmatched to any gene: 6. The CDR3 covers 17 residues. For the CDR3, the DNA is TGTGCCAGCAGTTTATTAGCGGGACCTGGGGCCAAAAACATTCAGTACTTC. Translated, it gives CASSLLAGPGAKNIQYF.

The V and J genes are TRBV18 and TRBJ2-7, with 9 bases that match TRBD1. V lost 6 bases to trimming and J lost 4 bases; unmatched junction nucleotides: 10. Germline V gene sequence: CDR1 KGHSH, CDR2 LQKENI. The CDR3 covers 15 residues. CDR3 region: CASSPGTGKDYEQYF. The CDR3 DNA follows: TGTGCCAGCTCGCCCGGGACAGGGAAGGATTACGAGCAGTACTTC.

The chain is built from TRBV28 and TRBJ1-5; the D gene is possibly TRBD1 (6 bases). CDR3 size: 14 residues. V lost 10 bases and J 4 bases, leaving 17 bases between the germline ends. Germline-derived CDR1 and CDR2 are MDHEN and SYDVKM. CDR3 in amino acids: CATHRGGGNQPQHF. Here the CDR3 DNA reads TGTGCCACCCACAGAGGGGGGGGGAATCAGCCCCAGCATTTT. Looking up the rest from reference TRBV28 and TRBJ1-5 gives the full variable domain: DVKVTQSSRYLVKRTGEKVFLECVQDMDHENMFWYRQDPGLGLRLIYFSYDVKMKEKGDIPEGYSVSREKKERFSLILESASTNQTSMYLCATHRGGGNQPQHFGDGTRLSIL.

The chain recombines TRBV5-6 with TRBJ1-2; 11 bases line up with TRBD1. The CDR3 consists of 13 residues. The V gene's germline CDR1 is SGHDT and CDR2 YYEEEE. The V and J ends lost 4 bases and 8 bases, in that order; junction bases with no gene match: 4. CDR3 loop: CASSRDRGRGYTF. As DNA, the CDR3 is TGTGCCAGCAGCCGGGACAGGGGGAGGGGCTACACCTTC.

This chain's CDR3 is CASSQASGGVNEQFF. The DNA of the CDR3 is TGCGCCAGCAGCCAAGCCAGCGGGGGGGTCAATGAGCAGTTCTTC. This chain links TRBV4-3 with TRBJ2-1; TRBD2 agrees at 10 bases. The CDR3 runs to 15 residues. Trimming took 1 base from V and 6 from J; bases not matched to a gene: 3. Germline V lookup: CDR1 LGHNA, CDR2 YSLEER.

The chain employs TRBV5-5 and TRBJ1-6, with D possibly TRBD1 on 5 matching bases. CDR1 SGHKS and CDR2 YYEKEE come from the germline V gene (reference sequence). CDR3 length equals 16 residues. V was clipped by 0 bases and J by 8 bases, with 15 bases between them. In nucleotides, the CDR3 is TGTGCCAGCAGCTTGGAATTCGCGGGGCGGTATTCACCCCTCCACTTT. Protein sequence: CASSLEFAGRYSPLHF.

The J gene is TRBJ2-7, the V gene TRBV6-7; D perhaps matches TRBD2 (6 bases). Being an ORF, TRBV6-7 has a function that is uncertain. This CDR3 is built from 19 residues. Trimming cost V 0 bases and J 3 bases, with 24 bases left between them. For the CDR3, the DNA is TGTGCCAGCAGTTACTCTTGTGGCGCGGGACCTCTTTCTATCTACGAGCAGTACTTC. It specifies CASSYSCGAGPLSIYEQYF.

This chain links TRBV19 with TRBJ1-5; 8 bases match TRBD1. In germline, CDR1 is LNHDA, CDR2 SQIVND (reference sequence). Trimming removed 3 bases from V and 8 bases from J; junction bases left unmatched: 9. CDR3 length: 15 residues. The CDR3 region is CASSITTGAREPQHF. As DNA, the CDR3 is TGTGCCAGTAGTATTACGACAGGGGCGAGAGAGCCCCAGCATTTT. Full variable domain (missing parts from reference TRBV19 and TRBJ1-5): DGGITQSPKYLFRKEGQNVTLSCEQNLNHDAMYWYRQDPGQGLRLIYYSQIVNDFQKGDIAEGYSVSREKKESFPLTVTSAQKNPTAFYLCASSITTGAREPQHFGDGTRLSIL.

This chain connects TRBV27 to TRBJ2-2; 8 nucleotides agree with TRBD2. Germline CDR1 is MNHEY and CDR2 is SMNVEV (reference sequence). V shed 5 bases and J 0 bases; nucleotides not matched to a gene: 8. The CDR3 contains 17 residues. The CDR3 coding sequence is TGTGCCAGCAGTAGAGCCGCGGGGGGAGCGAACACCGGGGAGCTGTTTTTT. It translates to CASSRAAGGANTGELFF.

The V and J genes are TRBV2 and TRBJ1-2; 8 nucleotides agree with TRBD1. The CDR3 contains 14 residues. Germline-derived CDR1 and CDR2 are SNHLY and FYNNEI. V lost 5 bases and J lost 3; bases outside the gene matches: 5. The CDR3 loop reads CASSLQGVDYGYTF. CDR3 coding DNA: TGTGCCAGCAGTCTACAGGGGGTTGACTATGGCTACACCTTC.

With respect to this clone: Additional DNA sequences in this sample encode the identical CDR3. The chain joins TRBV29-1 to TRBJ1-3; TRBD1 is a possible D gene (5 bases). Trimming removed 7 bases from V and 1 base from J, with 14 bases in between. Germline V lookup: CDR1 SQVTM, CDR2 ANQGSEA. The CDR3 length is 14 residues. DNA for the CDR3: TGCAGCGCCGGAGGGGCAGGGTCTGGAAACACCATATATTTT. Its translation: CSAGGAGSGNTIYF.